This T cell receptor (beta chain) comes out of a study of Graves' ophthalmopathy and Graves' hyperthyroidism. Study-level results: With over 85% sensitivity and roughly 77% specificity, a 13-signature model separated ophthalmopathy from stable hyperthyroidism. Most thyroid clonotypes expanded beyond 0.001 frequency were also found in blood.

RNA transcripts were the source from which TCR beta CDR3 regions were amplified. RT-PCR in the first round used HTBI primers; a second-round multiplex PCR followed. In TCRdb, the multiplex PCR reads were re-called with MiXCR into one record per CDR3 protein. The table has about half a million distinct CDR3 sequences, roughly an eighth seen once. Germline values: CDR1 MNHEY, CDR2 SVGEGT. The CDR3 has 13 amino acids. Trimming took off 8 bases at V and 3 bases at J, with 11 bases between the two ends. Moderate-to-severe activity, CAS at least 3, NOSPECS at least 4 and duration under 3 months characterized donors with ophthalmopathy. Clinical symptoms, serum thyroxine, TRAb, thyroid ultrasound and orbital computed tomography formed the basis of diagnosis. This clonotype occurred many times. The antigen remains unidentified.

The chain combines TRBV6-2 or TRBV6-3 with TRBJ1-5; no reliable D call. This receptor was obtained from a woman between 25 and 40 years old with Graves' ophthalmopathy. The sample taken for sequencing was blood. The chain's CDR3 is CASHSIPNQPQHF. The CDR3 DNA follows: TGTGCCAGCCACTCGATTCCCAATCAGCCCCAGCATTTT.